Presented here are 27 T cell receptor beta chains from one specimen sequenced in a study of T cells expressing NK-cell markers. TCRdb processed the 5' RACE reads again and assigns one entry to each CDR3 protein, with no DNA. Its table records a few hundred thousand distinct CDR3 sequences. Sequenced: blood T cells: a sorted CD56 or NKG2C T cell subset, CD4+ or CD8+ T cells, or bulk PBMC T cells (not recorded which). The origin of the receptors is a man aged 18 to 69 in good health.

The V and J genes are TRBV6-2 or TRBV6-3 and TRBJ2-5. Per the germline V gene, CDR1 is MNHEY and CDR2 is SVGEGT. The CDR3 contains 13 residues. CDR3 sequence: CASTKPTQETQYF.

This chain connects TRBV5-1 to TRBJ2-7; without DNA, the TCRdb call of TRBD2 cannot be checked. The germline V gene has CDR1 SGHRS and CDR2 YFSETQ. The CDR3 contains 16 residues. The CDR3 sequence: CASSLVPSGGIYEQYF.

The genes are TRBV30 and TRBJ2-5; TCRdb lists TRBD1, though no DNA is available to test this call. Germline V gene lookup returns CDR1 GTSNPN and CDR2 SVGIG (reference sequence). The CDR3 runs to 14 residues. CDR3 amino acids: CAWSANRGGETQYF.

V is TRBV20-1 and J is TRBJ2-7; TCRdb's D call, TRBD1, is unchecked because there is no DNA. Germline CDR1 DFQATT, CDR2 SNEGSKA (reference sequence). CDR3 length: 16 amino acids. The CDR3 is CSATRVDTLTPYEQYF.

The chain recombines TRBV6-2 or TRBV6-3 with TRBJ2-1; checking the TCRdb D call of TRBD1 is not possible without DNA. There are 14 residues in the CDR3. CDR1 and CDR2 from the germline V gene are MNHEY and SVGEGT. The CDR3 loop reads CASRQGGHYNEQFF.

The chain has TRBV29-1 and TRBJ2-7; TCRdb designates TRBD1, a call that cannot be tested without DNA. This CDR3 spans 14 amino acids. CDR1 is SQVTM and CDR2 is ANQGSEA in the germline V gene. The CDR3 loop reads CSVLTPNRGYEQYF.

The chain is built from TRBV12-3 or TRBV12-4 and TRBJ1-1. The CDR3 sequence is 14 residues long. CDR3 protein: CASSLLSLNTEAFF.

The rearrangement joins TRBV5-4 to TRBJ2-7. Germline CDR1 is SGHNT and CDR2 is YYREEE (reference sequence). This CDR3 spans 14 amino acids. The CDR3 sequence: CASSLAGRQNEQYF.

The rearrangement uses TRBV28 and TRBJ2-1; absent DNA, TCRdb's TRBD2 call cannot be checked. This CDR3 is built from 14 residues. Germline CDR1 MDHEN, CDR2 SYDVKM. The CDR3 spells CASGLQGGVNEQFF.

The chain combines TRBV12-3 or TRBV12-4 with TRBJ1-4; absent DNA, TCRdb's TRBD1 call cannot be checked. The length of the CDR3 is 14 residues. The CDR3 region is CASSLQGSGEKLFF.

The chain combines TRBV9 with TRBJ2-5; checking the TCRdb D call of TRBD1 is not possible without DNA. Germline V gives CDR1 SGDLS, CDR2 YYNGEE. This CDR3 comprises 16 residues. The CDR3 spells CASSVGGERSRETQYF. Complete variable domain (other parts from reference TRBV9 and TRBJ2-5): DSGVTQTPKHLITATGQRVTLRCSPRSGDLSVYWYQQSLDQGLQFLIQYYNGEERAKGNILERFSAQQFPDLHSELNLSSLELGDSALYFCASSVGGERSRETQYFGPGTRLLVL.

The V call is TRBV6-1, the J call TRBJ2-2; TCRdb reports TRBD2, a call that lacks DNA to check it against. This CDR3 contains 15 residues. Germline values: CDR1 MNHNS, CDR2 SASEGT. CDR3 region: CAGSSGGNYTGELFF.

The chain's CDR3 is CASSYSNRPQGINEQFF. The chain joins TRBV6-5 to TRBJ2-1; the TCRdb call, TRBD1, lacks DNA for checking. CDR1 MNHEY and CDR2 SVGAGI come from the germline V gene. The CDR3 length is 17 residues.

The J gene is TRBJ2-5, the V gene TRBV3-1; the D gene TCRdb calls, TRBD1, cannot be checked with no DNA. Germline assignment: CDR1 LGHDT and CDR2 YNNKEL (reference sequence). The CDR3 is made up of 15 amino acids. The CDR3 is CASSTDRGLQETQYF.

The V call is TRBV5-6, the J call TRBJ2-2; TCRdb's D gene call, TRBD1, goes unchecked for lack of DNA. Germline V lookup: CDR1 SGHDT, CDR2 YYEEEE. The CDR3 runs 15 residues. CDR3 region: CASSFGGRNTGELFF.

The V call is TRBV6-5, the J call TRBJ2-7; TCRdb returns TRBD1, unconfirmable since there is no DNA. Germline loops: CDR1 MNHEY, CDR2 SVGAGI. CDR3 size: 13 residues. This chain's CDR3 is CASSYTRGGEQYF.

The CDR3 region is CASSPRAGRSETQYF. The V call is TRBV9, the J call TRBJ2-5; there is no DNA to check the TCRdb D call of TRBD1. CDR3 size: 15 residues. CDR1 and CDR2 (germline): SGDLS, YYNGEE.

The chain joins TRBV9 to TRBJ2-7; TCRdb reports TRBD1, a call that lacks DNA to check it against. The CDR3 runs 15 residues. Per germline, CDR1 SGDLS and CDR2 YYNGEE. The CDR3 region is CASSVAQGASYEQYF.

CDR3 protein: CASSLEAYAEAFF. V is TRBV5-1 and J is TRBJ1-1. Germline V gene data show CDR1 as SGHRS and CDR2 as YFSETQ. There are 13 residues in the CDR3.

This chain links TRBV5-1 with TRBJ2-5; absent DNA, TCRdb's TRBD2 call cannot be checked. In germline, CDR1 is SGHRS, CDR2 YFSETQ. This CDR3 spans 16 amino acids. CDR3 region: CASSSAHRAFGMTQYF.

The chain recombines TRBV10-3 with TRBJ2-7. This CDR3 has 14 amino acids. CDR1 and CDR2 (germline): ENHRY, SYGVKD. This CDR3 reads CAISGGTHSYEQYF.

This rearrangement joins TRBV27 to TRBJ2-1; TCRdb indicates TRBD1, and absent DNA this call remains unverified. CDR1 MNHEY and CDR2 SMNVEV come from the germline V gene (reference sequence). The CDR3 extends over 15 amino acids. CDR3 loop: CASKNKQGVRDEQFF.

This chain's CDR3 is CATSIILTNNEQFF. V gene TRBV15 combines with J gene TRBJ2-1. Germline V gene sequence: CDR1 LNHNV, CDR2 YYDKDF (reference sequence). The CDR3 runs to 14 residues.

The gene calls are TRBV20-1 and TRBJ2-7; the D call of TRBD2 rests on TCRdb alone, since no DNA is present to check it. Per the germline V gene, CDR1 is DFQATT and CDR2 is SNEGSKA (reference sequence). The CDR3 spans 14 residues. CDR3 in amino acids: CSASYSGGVYEQYF.

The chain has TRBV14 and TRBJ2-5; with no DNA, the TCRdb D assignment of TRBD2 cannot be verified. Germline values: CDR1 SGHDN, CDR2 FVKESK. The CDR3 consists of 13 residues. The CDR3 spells CASSLDWWETQYF.

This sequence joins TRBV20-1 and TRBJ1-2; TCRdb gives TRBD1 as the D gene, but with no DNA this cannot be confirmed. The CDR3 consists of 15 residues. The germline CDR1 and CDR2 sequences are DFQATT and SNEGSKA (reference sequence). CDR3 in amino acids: CSASPADRPNYGYTF.

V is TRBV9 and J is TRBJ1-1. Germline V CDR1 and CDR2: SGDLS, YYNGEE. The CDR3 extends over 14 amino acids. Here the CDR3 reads CASPFKGFDTEAFF.